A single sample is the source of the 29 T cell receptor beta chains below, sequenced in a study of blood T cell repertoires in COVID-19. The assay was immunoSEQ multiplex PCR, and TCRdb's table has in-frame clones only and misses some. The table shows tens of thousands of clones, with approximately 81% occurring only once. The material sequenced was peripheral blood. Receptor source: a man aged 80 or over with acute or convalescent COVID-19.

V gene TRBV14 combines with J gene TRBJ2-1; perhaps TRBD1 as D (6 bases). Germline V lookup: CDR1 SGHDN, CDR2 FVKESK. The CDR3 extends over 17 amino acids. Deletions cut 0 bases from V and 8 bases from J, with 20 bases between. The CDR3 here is CASSQDLPGTHGDEQFF. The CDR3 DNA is TGTGCCAGCAGCCAAGATTTACCCGGGACACACGGGGATGAGCAGTTCTTC.

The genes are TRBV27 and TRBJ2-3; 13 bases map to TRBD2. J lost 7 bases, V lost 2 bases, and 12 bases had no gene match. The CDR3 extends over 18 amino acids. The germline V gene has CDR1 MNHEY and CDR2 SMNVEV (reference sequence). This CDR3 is CASSLPHSLAGGPNTQYF. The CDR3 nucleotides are TGTGCCAGCAGTTTACCCCACTCACTAGCGGGAGGGCCAAATACGCAGTATTTT.

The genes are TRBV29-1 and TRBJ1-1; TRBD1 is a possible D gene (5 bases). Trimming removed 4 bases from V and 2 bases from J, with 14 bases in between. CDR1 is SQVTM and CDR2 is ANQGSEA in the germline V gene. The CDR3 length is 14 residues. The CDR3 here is CSVGREGRNTEAFF. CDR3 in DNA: TGCAGCGTTGGCAGGGAGGGTAGAAACACTGAAGCTTTCTTT.

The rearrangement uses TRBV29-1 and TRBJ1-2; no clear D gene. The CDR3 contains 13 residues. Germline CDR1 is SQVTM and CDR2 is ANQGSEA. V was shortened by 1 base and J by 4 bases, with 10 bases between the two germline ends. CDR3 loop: CSVEGRRGYGYTF. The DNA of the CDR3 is TGCAGCGTTGAAGGACGGAGAGGCTATGGCTACACCTTC.

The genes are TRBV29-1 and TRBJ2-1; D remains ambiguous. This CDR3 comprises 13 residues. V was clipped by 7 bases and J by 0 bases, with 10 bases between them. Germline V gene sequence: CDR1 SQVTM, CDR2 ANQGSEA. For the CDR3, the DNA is TGCAGCGCTCAGTACACCTCCTACAATGAGCAGTTCTTC. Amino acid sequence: CSAQYTSYNEQFF.

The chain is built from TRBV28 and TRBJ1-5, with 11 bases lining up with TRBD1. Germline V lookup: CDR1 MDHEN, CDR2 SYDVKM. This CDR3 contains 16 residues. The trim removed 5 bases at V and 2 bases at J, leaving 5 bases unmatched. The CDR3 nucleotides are TGTGCCAGCAGTGCGAGGACAGGGGGCGGCAATCAGCCCCAGCATTTT. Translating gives CASSARTGGGNQPQHF.

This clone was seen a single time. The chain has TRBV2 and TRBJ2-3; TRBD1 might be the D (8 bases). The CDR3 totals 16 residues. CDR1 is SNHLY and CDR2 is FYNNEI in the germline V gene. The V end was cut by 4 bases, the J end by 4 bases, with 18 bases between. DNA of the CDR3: TGTGCCAGCAGTGTCGGGCAGGGGGCGGGGGCAGATACGCAGTATTTT. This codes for CASSVGQGAGADTQYF.

The CDR3 nucleotides are TGTGCCAGCAGCGATATACTAGAAAACATTCAGTACTTC. Translating gives CASSDILENIQYF. V is TRBV5-6 and J is TRBJ2-4; D possibly corresponds to TRBD2 (5 bases). This CDR3 contains 13 residues. The V and J ends lost 4 bases and 5 bases respectively, with 10 bases between them. Per the germline V gene, CDR1 is SGHDT and CDR2 is YYEEEE.

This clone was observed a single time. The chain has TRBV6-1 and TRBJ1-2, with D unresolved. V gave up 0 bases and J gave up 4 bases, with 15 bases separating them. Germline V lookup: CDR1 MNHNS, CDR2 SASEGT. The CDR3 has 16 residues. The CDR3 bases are TGTGCCAGCAGTGAAGCTGAGCCACGGTACGGCTATGGCTACACCTTC. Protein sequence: CASSEAEPRYGYGYTF.

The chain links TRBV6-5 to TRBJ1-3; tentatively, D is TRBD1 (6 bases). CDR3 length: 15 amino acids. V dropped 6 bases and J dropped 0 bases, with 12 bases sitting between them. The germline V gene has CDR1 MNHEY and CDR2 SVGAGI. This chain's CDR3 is CASRQGHFSGNTIYF. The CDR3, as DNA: TGTGCCAGCAGGCAGGGACACTTCTCTGGAAACACCATATATTTT.

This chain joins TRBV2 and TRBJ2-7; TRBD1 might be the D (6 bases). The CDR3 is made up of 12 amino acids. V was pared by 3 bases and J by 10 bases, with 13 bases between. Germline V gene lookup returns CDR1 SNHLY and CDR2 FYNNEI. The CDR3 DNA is TGTGCCAGCAGTGACCCCCAACAGGGACAGTACTTC. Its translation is CASSDPQQGQYF.

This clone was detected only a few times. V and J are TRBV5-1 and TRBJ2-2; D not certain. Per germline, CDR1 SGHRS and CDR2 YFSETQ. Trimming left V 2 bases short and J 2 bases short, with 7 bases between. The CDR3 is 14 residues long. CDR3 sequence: CASSLSPNTGELFF. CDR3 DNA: TGCGCCAGCAGCTTAAGCCCCAACACCGGGGAGCTGTTTTTT.

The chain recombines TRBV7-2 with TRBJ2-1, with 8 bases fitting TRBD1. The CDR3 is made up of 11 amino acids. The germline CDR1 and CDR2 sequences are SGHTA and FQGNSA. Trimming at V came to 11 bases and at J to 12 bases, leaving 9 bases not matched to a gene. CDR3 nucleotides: TGTGCCGTTCAGACCGGACAGGGGCAGTTCTTC. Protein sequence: CAVQTGQGQFF.

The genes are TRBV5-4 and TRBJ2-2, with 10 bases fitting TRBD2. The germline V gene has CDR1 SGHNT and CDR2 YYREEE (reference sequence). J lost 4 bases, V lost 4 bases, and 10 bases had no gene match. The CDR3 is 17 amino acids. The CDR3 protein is CASSPGLAEPSTGELFF. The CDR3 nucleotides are TGTGCCAGCAGCCCCGGACTAGCGGAGCCTTCCACCGGGGAGCTGTTTTTT.

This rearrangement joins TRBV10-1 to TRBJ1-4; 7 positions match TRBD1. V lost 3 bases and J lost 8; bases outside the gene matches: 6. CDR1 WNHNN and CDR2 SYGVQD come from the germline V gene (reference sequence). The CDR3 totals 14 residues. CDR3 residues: CASSDSGGEEKLFF. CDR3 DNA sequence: TGCGCCAGCAGTGACTCAGGGGGAGAAGAAAAACTGTTTTTT.

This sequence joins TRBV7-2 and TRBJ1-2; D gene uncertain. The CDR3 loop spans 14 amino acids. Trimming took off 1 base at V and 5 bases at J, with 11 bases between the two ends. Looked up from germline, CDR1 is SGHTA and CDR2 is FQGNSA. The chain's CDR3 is CASSLGRGKYGYTF. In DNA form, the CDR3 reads TGTGCCAGCAGCTTAGGCCGGGGAAAATATGGCTACACCTTC.

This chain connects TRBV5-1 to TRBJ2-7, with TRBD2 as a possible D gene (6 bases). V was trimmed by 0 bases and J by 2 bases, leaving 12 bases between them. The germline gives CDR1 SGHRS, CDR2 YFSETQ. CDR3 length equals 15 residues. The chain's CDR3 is CASSLDGGPTYEQYF. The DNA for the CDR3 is TGCGCCAGCAGCTTGGACGGGGGACCGACCTACGAGCAGTACTTC.

CDR3 bases: TGTGCCAGCATCGAACTAGGAAAGGGCGAGCAGTACTTC. Amino acid sequence: CASIELGKGEQYF. The chain employs TRBV7-9 and TRBJ2-7; perhaps TRBD2 as D (5 bases). This CDR3 is 13 amino acids long. The germline V and J ends were trimmed by 7 bases and 6 bases, with 16 bases remaining between them. Germline assignment: CDR1 SEHNR and CDR2 FQNEAQ (reference sequence).

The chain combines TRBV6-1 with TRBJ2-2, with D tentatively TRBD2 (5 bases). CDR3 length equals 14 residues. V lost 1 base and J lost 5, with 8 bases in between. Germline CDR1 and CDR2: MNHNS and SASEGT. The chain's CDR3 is CASSEVVATGELFF. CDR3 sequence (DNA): TGTGCCAGCAGTGAAGTGGTAGCGACCGGGGAGCTGTTTTTT.

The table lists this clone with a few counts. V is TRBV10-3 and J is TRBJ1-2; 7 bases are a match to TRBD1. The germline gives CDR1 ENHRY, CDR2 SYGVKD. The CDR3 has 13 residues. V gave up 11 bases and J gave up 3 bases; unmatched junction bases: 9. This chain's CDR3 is CAVGRDRDYGYTF. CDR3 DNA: TGTGCCGTAGGCCGGGACAGAGACTATGGCTACACCTTC.

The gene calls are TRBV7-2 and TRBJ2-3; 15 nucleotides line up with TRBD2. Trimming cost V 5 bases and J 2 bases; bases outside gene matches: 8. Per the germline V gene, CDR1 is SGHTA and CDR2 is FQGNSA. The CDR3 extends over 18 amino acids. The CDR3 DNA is TGTGCCAGCAGCCAAACGGGACTAGCGGGAGGCATCACAGATACGCAGTATTTT. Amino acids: CASSQTGLAGGITDTQYF.

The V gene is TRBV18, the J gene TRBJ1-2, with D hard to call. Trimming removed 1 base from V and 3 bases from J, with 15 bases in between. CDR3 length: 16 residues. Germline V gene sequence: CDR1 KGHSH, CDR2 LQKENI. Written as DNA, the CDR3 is TGTGCCAGCTCACCACGTACACCTCAGGTCTACTATGGCTACACCTTC. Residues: CASSPRTPQVYYGYTF.

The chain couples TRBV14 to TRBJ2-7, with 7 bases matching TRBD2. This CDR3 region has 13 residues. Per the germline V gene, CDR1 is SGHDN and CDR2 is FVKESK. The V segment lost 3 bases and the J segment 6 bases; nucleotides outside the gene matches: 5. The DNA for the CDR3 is TGTGCCAGCAGCCATAGGTCTAGCGGCGAGCAGTACTTC. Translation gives CASSHRSSGEQYF. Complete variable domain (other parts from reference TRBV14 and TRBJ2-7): EAGVTQFPSHSVIEKGQTVTLRCDPISGHDNLYWYRRVMGKEIKFLLHFVKESKQDESGMPNNRFLAERTGGTYSTLKVQPAELEDSGVYFCASSHRSSGEQYFGPGTRLTVT.

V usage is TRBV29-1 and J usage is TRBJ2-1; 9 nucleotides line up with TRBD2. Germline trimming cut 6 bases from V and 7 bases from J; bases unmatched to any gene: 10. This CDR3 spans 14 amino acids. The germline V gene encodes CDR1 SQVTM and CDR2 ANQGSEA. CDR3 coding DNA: TGCAGCGTGACTAGCGGATGGGGGTTGAATGAGCAGTTCTTC. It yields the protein CSVTSGWGLNEQFF.

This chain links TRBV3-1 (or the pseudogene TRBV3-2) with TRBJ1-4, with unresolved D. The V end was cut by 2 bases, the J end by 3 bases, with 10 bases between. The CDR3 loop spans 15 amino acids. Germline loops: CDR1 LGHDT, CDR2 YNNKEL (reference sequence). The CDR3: CASSQSNPANEKLFF. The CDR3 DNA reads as TGTGCCAGCAGCCAAAGTAACCCAGCTAATGAAAAACTGTTTTTT.

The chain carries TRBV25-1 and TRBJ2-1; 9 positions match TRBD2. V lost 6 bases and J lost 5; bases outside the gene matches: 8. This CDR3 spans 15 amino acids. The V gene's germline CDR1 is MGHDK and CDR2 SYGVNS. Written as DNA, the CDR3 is TGTGCCAGCAGCGCCTTAGCGGGAGTCGACAATGAGCAGTTCTTC. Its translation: CASSALAGVDNEQFF.

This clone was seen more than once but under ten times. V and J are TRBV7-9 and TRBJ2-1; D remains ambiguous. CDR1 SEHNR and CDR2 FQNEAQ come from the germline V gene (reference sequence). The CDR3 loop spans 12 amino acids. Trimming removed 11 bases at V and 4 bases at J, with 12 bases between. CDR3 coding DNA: TGTGCCGTAGAGGCACTTTACAATGAGCAGTTCTTC. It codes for CAVEALYNEQFF.

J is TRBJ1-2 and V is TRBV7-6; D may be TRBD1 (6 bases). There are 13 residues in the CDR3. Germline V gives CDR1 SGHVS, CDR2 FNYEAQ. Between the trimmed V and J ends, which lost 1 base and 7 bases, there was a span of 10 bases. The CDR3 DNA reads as TGTGCCAGCAGCTTAGACAGGGATGGTGGCTACACCTTC. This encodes CASSLDRDGGYTF. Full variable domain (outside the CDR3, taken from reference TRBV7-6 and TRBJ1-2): GAGVSQSPRYKVTKRGQDVALRCDPISGHVSLYWYRQALGQGPEFLTYFNYEAQQDKSGLPNDRFSAERPEGSISTLTIQRTEQRDSAMYRCASSLDRDGGYTFGSGTRLTVV.

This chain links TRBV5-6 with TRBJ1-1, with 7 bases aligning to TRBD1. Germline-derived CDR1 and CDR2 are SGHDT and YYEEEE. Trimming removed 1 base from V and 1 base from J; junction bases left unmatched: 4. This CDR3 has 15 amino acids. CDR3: CASSLNYRGNTEAFF. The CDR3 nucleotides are TGTGCCAGCAGCTTGAATTACAGGGGGAACACTGAAGCTTTCTTT.